This passage covers 27 T cell receptor beta chains from one sample sequenced in a study of technical replicates of blood from several donors. Data came from immunoSEQ multiplex PCR; TCRdb stores just in-frame clones and leaves some out. The sample has 50,000 to 60,000 clones, 90% to 95% seen once. The sample comprised PBMCs. The source is a human donor in good health. Some clones in this sample may be carry-over from other donors' samples.

The chain combines TRBV5-1 with TRBJ2-1; D might be TRBD1 (5 bases). The germline V and J ends were trimmed by 4 bases and 4 bases, with 12 bases remaining between them. The V gene's germline CDR1 is SGHRS and CDR2 YFSETQ. CDR3 length: 14 residues. Here the CDR3 reads CASSDRLRYNEQFF. CDR3 DNA sequence: TGCGCCAGCAGCGACAGACTCCGGTACAATGAGCAGTTCTTC.

The chain has TRBV2 and TRBJ2-1, with 7 bases matching TRBD1. This CDR3 region has 13 residues. Germline-derived CDR1 and CDR2 are SNHLY and FYNNEI. The ends lost 6 bases at V and 5 bases at J; junction bases unmatched: 4. CDR3 bases: TGTGCCAGCAGGCTGGGACAGCACAATGAGCAGTTCTTC. It codes for CASRLGQHNEQFF.

The gene calls are TRBV5-1 and TRBJ2-3; weak D call: TRBD1 (5 bases). The CDR3 sequence is 15 residues long. Germline loops: CDR1 SGHRS, CDR2 YFSETQ. V was shortened by 4 bases and J by 4 bases, with 16 bases between the two germline ends. The CDR3 bases are TGCGCCAGCAGCCCGGACATGAGTGGTCCAGATACGCAGTATTTT. Protein product: CASSPDMSGPDTQYF.

The rearrangement uses TRBV7-6 and TRBJ1-6; D is undetermined. Trimming shortened V by 1 base and J by 2 bases, and 15 bases separated the two germline ends. Per the germline V gene, CDR1 is SGHVS and CDR2 is FNYEAQ. The CDR3 runs 18 residues. The CDR3 region is CASSLGVRRSAYNSPLHF. The CDR3 DNA reads as TGTGCCAGCAGCTTAGGTGTCAGGAGGTCTGCCTATAATTCACCCCTCCACTTT.

The chain is built from TRBV7-2 and TRBJ2-4; D is perhaps TRBD2 (5 bases). The ends were cut back, 1 base at V and 2 bases at J, with 21 bases in the middle. The length of the CDR3 is 19 residues. The V gene's germline CDR1 is SGHTA and CDR2 FQGNSA. This CDR3 is CASSLDVPFAGTTKNIQYF. DNA of the CDR3: TGTGCCAGCAGCTTAGACGTCCCCTTTGCGGGTACGACCAAAAACATTCAGTACTTC.

This chain connects TRBV19 to TRBJ1-2; the match to TRBD1 covers 7 bases. This CDR3 spans 13 amino acids. The trim removed 8 bases at V and 1 base at J, leaving 4 bases unmatched. CDR1 and CDR2 from the germline V gene are LNHDA and SQIVND (reference sequence). For the CDR3, the DNA is TGTGCCAGTGGGGACAGAGGTAACTATGGCTACACCTTC. It encodes CASGDRGNYGYTF.

The CDR3 spells CASSGAGGSYNEQFF. CDR3 bases: TGTGCCAGCAGCGGGGCGGGAGGGTCCTACAATGAGCAGTTCTTC. The rearrangement links TRBV2 to TRBJ2-1; the match to TRBD2 covers 9 bases. V shed 6 bases, J shed 1 base, and the junction held 4 bases outside the gene matches. Germline V gives CDR1 SNHLY, CDR2 FYNNEI. The CDR3 sequence is 15 residues long.

V is TRBV6-4 and J is TRBJ2-3, with 9 bases aligning to TRBD1. Germline assignment: CDR1 MRHNA and CDR2 SNTAGT. V shed 10 bases, J shed 2 bases, and the junction held 19 bases outside the gene matches. The CDR3 is made up of 18 amino acids. Here the CDR3 reads CATTTGGVLRRVTDTQYF. The CDR3 coding sequence is TGTGCCACCACGACAGGGGGTGTTCTTCGGAGGGTCACAGATACGCAGTATTTT.

The chain links TRBV18 to TRBJ2-3; possible D gene TRBD2, 6 bases. Germline V gene data show CDR1 as KGHSH and CDR2 as LQKENI. V was clipped by 3 bases and J by 5 bases, with 15 bases between them. The CDR3 runs to 15 residues. The CDR3 DNA is TGTGCCAGCTCACCCCCCTTCGGGCGGGAAGATACGCAGTATTTT. This encodes CASSPPFGREDTQYF.

V usage is TRBV18 and J usage is TRBJ2-7; 7 bases are a match to TRBD1. Losses at the gene ends were 1 base for V and 0 bases for J; bases not matched to a gene: 3. The V gene's germline CDR1 is KGHSH and CDR2 LQKENI. The CDR3 is 15 residues long. The CDR3 sequence is CASSPHRDSSYEQYF. The CDR3 DNA reads TGTGCCAGCTCACCACACCGGGACAGCTCCTACGAGCAGTACTTC.

The chain couples TRBV6-6 to TRBJ2-2; D call uncertain. V gave up 2 bases and J gave up 3 bases, with 7 bases separating them. Per germline, CDR1 MNHNY and CDR2 SVGAGI (reference sequence). There are 14 residues in the CDR3. CDR3 in amino acids: CASSYTRDTGELFF. CDR3 nucleotide sequence: TGTGCCAGCAGTTACACCCGGGACACCGGGGAGCTGTTTTTT.

The chain has TRBV5-1 and TRBJ2-5; a weak D match, TRBD1 (6 bases). The CDR3 extends over 16 amino acids. V lost 3 bases to trimming and J lost 2 bases, with 17 bases between them. CDR1 and CDR2 from the germline V gene are SGHRS and YFSETQ. The CDR3 reads CASSSVDRPVQETQYF. CDR3 bases: TGCGCCAGCAGCTCAGTGGACAGACCTGTTCAAGAGACCCAGTACTTC.

The rearrangement joins TRBV29-1 to TRBJ2-1; the match to TRBD1 covers 11 bases. Germline CDR1 SQVTM, CDR2 ANQGSEA. V lost 8 bases and J lost 4; bases outside the gene matches: 4. The CDR3 sequence is 13 residues long. The CDR3 bases are TGCAGCCAAGGGACAGGGGGTTACAATGAGCAGTTCTTC. Its translation is CSQGTGGYNEQFF.

The chain is built from TRBV7-8 and TRBJ2-2, with a possible D match to TRBD2 (5 bases). Germline CDR1 SGHVS, CDR2 FQNEAQ. The CDR3 contains 15 residues. V lost 5 bases and J 4 bases, leaving 14 bases between the germline ends. As DNA, the CDR3 is TGTGCCAGCAGCGGATGGGATAGCGTCACCGGGGAGCTGTTTTTT. Amino acids: CASSGWDSVTGELFF. The whole variable domain, filled in from reference TRBV7-8 and TRBJ2-2, reads GAGVSQSPRYKVAKRGQDVALRCDPISGHVSLFWYQQALGQGPEFLTYFQNEAQLDKSGLPSDRFFAERPEGSVSTLKIQRTQQEDSAVYLCASSGWDSVTGELFFGEGSRLTVL.

V is TRBV9 and J is TRBJ2-6; possibly TRBD1 for D (6 bases). CDR3 length equals 16 residues. V dropped 1 base and J dropped 2 bases, with 10 bases sitting between them. CDR1 and CDR2 from the germline V gene are SGDLS and YYNGEE. The CDR3 spells CASSVIAGAGANVLTF. Here the CDR3 DNA reads TGTGCCAGCAGCGTAATAGCAGGGGCTGGGGCCAACGTCCTGACTTTC.

This chain connects TRBV6-4 to TRBJ2-3; D not certain. Germline-derived CDR1 and CDR2 are MRHNA and SNTAGT. The CDR3 spans 14 residues. Trimming removed 0 bases at V and 0 bases at J, with 4 bases between. The CDR3, as DNA: TGTGCCAGCAGTGACTCGGCCAGCACAGATACGCAGTATTTT. This translates into CASSDSASTDTQYF.

J is TRBJ1-2 and V is TRBV5-4, with a weak D call TRBD1 (5 bases). This CDR3 region has 12 residues. V shed 3 bases and J shed 4 bases, with 7 bases lying between them. Germline lookup yields CDR1 SGHNT and CDR2 YYREEE (reference sequence). The CDR3 DNA follows: TGTGCCAGCAGCTCAGGGTCCTATGGCTACACCTTC. Protein product: CASSSGSYGYTF.

The chain joins TRBV7-9 to TRBJ2-3, with 7 positions matching TRBD1. The germline V gene encodes CDR1 SEHNR and CDR2 FQNEAQ (reference sequence). The trim removed 5 bases at V and 0 bases at J, leaving 5 bases unmatched. This CDR3 comprises 15 residues. The CDR3 protein is CASSPGQPSTDTQYF. CDR3 DNA: TGTGCCAGCAGCCCGGGACAGCCGAGCACAGATACGCAGTATTTT.

CDR3 DNA: TGTGCCAGCAGCCCCATTCGACTAGCGGGCTACAATGAGCAGTTCTTC. It is translated as CASSPIRLAGYNEQFF. The chain couples TRBV11-2 to TRBJ2-1; the match to TRBD2 covers 10 bases. The trim removed 5 bases at V and 3 bases at J, leaving 7 bases unmatched. CDR1 and CDR2 from the germline V gene are SGHAT and FQNNGV. This CDR3 contains 16 residues.

This chain connects TRBV18 to TRBJ1-4, with 7 bases identical to TRBD1. Germline CDR1 is KGHSH and CDR2 is LQKENI. This CDR3 spans 13 amino acids. The V gene end was trimmed by 3 bases and the J gene end by 7 bases; junction bases not matched to a gene: 2. The CDR3 region is CASSPRGSEKLFF. The CDR3, as DNA: TGTGCCAGCTCACCCAGGGGGAGTGAAAAACTGTTTTTT.

The chain joins TRBV5-1 to TRBJ1-1; the match to TRBD1 covers 7 bases. V shed 3 bases, J shed 3 bases, and the junction held 5 bases outside the gene matches. CDR1 and CDR2 (germline): SGHRS, YFSETQ. This CDR3 comprises 14 residues. CDR3 in DNA: TGCGCCAGCAGCTCCCCAGGGGGGTACACTGAAGCTTTCTTT. Amino acids: CASSSPGGYTEAFF. Together with reference TRBV5-1 and TRBJ1-1, the CDR3 gives the full variable domain: KAGVTQTPRYLIKTRGQQVTLSCSPISGHRSVSWYQQTPGQGLQFLFEYFSETQRNKGNFPGRFSGRQFSNSRSEMNVSTLELGDSALYLCASSSPGGYTEAFFGQGTRLTVV.

This rearrangement joins TRBV7-8 to TRBJ1-2, with D unclear. Germline lookup yields CDR1 SGHVS and CDR2 FQNEAQ. CDR3 size: 15 residues. Trimming took 5 bases from V and 8 from J, leaving 21 bases between them. In DNA form, the CDR3 reads TGTGCCAGCAGCCCTCGGAGGGCTCGGACGGAGGGCTACACCTTC. It is translated as CASSPRRARTEGYTF.

This chain connects TRBV9 to TRBJ2-7; the match to TRBD1 covers 10 bases. Germline V gives CDR1 SGDLS, CDR2 YYNGEE. The CDR3 covers 15 residues. Trimming at V came to 0 bases and at J to 5 bases, leaving 5 bases not matched to a gene. DNA of the CDR3: TGTGCCAGCAGCGTAGAGGGACAGGGGACCCACGAGCAGTACTTC. Translated, it gives CASSVEGQGTHEQYF. The complete variable domain, with remaining parts taken from reference TRBV9 and TRBJ2-7, reads DSGVTQTPKHLITATGQRVTLRCSPRSGDLSVYWYQQSLDQGLQFLIQYYNGEERAKGNILERFSAQQFPDLHSELNLSSLELGDSALYFCASSVEGQGTHEQYFGPGTRLTVT.

The V call is TRBV5-6, the J call TRBJ1-1; D ambiguous. Trimming left V 1 base short and J 4 bases short, with 5 bases between. The germline V gene encodes CDR1 SGHDT and CDR2 YYEEEE. This CDR3 region has 12 residues. Written as DNA, the CDR3 is TGTGCCAGCAGCTTGTCCAGCACTGAAGCTTTCTTT. This gives the protein CASSLSSTEAFF.

This chain connects TRBV7-2 to TRBJ2-7, with 7 nucleotides matching TRBD2. J lost 7 bases, V lost 1 base, and 4 bases had no gene match. Germline assignment: CDR1 SGHTA and CDR2 FQGNSA. This CDR3 is built from 13 residues. CDR3 bases: TGTGCCAGCAGCTTAGACGCGGGGGTTGAGCAGTACTTC. Its translation: CASSLDAGVEQYF.

V gene TRBV9 combines with J gene TRBJ2-1; 7 bases align to TRBD2. Germline loops: CDR1 SGDLS, CDR2 YYNGEE. Unmatched junction bases numbered 8, after V lost 4 bases and J lost 1 base. The CDR3 has 16 residues. Here the CDR3 reads CASSPRDYGSYNEQFF. Here the CDR3 DNA reads TGTGCCAGCAGCCCCCGGGACTACGGATCCTACAATGAGCAGTTCTTC.

The chain combines TRBV18 with TRBJ2-3, with D hard to call. Trimming left V 5 bases short and J 0 bases short, with 9 bases between. CDR1 is KGHSH and CDR2 is LQKENI in the germline V gene. CDR3 length: 14 amino acids. DNA of the CDR3: TGTGCCAGCTCATTAGCCGTTAGCACAGATACGCAGTATTTT. It translates to CASSLAVSTDTQYF.